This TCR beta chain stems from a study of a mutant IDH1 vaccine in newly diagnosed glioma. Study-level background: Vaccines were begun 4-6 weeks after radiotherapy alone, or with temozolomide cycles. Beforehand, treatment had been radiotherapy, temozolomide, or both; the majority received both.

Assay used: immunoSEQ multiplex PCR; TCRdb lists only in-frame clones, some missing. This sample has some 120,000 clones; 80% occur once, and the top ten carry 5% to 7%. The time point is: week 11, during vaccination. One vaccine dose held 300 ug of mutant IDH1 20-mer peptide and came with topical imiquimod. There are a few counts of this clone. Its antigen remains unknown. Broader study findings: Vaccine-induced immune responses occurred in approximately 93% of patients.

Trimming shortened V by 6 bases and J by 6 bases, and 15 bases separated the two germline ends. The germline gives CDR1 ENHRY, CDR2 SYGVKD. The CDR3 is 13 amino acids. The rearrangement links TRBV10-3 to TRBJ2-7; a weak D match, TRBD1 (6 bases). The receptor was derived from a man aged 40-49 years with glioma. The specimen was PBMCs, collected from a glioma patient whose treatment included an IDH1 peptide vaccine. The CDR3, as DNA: TGTGCCATCAGACCTGATACAGGGCCCGAGCAGTACTTC. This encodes CAIRPDTGPEQYF.